This T cell receptor beta chain was recorded in a study of stem cell transplantation in POMP-related autoinflammatory disease. Study context: Impaired MHC class I-dependent CD8+ differentiation was hypothesized from defective thymoproteasomes. Pre-transplant patients had naive-skewed CD4+ T cells and few CD8+ T cells.

Worth noting for this clone: Its cognate antigen is unknown.

The study's findings and limits: Across all analyzed T-cell subsets, patients with PRAID tended toward reduced diversity and increased clonality. Fewer unique TRB V-J gene pairings were identified in patients with PRAID.

The V and J ends lost 2 bases and 7 bases respectively, with 15 bases between them. The CDR3 runs to 14 residues. The germline V gene encodes CDR1 SGHRS and CDR2 YFSETQ. PRAID featured prominent immunodeficiency. Sequencing was performed with immunoSEQ multiplex PCR; in TCRdb, only in-frame clones are kept and a portion is missing. The sample includes about 9,200 clones, 80% to 95% seen only once; the top ten take approximately 3%. This TCR was sampled from a human donor with POMP-related autoinflammation and immune dysregulation (PRAID). Sequences were derived from CD8+ T cells from PBMCs, sampled before stem cell transplantation. The chain uses TRBV5-1 and TRBJ1-1, with a possible D match to TRBD1 (6 bases). Written as DNA, the CDR3 is TGCGCCAGCAGCTTACCCGGGACAATCGGTGAAGCTTTCTTT. Protein: CASSLPGTIGEAFF.